This T cell receptor (beta chain) was identified in a study of post-analysis software for immune sequencing data. Comment on this clonotype: Antigen specificity is unknown.

TCR beta cDNA libraries included unique molecular identifiers. MiXCR, run by TCRdb on the PCR reads, gives a single entry per CDR3 protein. The data show approximately 460,000 distinct CDR3 sequences, with approximately 45% seen just once and 9.5% to 13% held by the top ten. Broader study findings: Five TRBV segments appeared more often in patients than in controls, and TRBV5-6, TRBV5-1 and TRBV20-1 were among these.

This CDR3 has 19 residues. Trimming at V came to 5 bases and at J to 0 bases, leaving 16 bases not matched to a gene. Germline lookup yields CDR1 SEHNR and CDR2 FQNEAQ (reference sequence). The J gene is TRBJ2-1, the V gene TRBV7-9; 7 positions agree with TRBD1. Sequencing was performed on blood. This receptor was identified in a girl aged 10-17 years with multiple sclerosis. The CDR3 loop is CASSAGTAKSISSYNEQFF. In DNA form, the CDR3 reads TGTGCCAGCAGCGCCGGGACAGCCAAAAGCATAAGCTCCTACAATGAGCAGTTCTTC.